The clone carrying this T cell receptor beta chain showed up just a few times. What it binds is not known. This sample stems from a study of blood T cells in healthy people across ages. This CDR3 is 15 amino acids long. CDR1 MDHEN and CDR2 SYDVKM come from the germline V gene. The ends were cut back, 3 bases at V and 1 base at J, with 11 bases in the middle. The sample providers were healthy Caucasian people from Russia, aged about 6 to 95. Per sample, extraction of total RNA gave at least 6 micrograms in every case. Combining a sample-barcoded 5' primer with a J-beta primer mix, a second PCR ran for 7 to 11 cycles. TCRdb itself ran the 5' RACE reads through MiXCR, one entry per CDR3 protein. Altogether 910,000 or so distinct CDR3 sequences are present, roughly 51% being singletons, with the ten largest covering roughly 23%. Overall study results and limits: Percentage of naive T cells showed a strong correlation with TCR beta diversity. Roughly linearly, TCR beta diversity per million T cells fell as age increased.

The sequenced sample was blood. The clonotype originates from a woman aged 60-75 years in good health. This chain connects TRBV28 to TRBJ2-3; tentative D call: TRBD2 (6 bases). CDR3 residues: CASSLAGSGTDTQYF. CDR3 bases: TGTGCCAGCAGTTTGGCGGGATCGGGCACAGATACGCAGTATTTT.